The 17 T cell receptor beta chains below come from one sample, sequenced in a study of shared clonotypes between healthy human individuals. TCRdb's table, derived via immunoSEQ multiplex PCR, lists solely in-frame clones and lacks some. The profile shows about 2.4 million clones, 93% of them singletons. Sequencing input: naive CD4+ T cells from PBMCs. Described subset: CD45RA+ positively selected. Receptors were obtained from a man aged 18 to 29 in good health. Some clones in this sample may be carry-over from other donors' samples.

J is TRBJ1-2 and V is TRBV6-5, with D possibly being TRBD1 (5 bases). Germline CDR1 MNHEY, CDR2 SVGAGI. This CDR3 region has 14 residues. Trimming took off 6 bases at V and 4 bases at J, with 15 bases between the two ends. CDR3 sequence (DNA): TGTGCCAGCAGAACCCCAGGGAGACCCTATGGCTACACCTTC. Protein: CASRTPGRPYGYTF.

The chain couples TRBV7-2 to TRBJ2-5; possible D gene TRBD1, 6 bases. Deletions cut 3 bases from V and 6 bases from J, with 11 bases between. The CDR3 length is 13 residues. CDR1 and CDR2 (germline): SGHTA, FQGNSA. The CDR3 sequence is CASSLEGGKTQYF. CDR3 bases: TGTGCCAGCAGCTTGGAAGGGGGAAAGACCCAGTACTTC.

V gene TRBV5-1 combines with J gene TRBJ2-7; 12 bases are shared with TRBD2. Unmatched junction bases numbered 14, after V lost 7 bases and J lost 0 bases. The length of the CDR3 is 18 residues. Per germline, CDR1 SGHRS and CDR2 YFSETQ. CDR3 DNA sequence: TGCGCCAGCTCCTTTGCGGCTAGCGGGAGGGCGGGCTCCTACGAGCAGTACTTC. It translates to CASSFAASGRAGSYEQYF. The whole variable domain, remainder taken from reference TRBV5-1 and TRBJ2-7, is KAGVTQTPRYLIKTRGQQVTLSCSPISGHRSVSWYQQTPGQGLQFLFEYFSETQRNKGNFPGRFSGRQFSNSRSEMNVSTLELGDSALYLCASSFAASGRAGSYEQYFGPGTRLTVT.

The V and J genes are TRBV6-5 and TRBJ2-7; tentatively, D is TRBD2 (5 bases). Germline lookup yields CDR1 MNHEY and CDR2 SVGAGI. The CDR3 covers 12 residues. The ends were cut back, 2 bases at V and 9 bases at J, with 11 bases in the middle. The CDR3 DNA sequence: TGTGCCAGCAGTTACCCACTAGGCGCGCAGTACTTC. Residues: CASSYPLGAQYF.

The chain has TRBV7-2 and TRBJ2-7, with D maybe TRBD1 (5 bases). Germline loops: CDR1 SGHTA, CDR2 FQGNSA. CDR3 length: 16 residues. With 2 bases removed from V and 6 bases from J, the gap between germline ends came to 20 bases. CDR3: CASSLFDPRVPGEQYF. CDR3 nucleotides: TGTGCCAGCAGCTTATTTGACCCCAGGGTCCCGGGCGAGCAGTACTTC.

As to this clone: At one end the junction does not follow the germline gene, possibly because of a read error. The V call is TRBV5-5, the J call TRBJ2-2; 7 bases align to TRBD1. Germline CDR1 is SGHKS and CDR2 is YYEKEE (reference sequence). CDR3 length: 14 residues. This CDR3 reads CASRLGQRTGELFF. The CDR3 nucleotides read TGTGCCAGCAGGTTGGGACAGCGCACCGGGGAGCTGTTTTTT.

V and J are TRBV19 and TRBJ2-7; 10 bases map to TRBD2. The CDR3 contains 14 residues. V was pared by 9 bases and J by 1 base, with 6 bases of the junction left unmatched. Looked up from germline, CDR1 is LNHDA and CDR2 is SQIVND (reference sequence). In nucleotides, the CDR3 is TGTGCCAGGCGCAGACTAGCGGGTTCCTACGAGCAGTACTTC. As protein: CARRRLAGSYEQYF. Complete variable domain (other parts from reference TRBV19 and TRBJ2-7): DGGITQSPKYLFRKEGQNVTLSCEQNLNHDAMYWYRQDPGQGLRLIYYSQIVNDFQKGDIAEGYSVSREKKESFPLTVTSAQKNPTAFYLCARRRLAGSYEQYFGPGTRLTVT.

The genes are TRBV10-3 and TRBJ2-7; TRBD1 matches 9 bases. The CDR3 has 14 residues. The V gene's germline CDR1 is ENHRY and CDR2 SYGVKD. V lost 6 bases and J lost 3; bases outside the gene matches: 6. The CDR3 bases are TGTGCCATCAGGGCTACAGGGGGCGGCTACGAGCAGTACTTC. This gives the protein CAIRATGGGYEQYF.

CDR3 DNA sequence: TGTGCCAGCAGCTGGCGAGAGGACGGGGAAAATGAAAAACTGTTTTTT. This translates into CASSWREDGENEKLFF. The chain has TRBV4-2 and TRBJ1-4; D gene ambiguous. This CDR3 spans 16 amino acids. The V and J ends lost 5 bases and 5 bases respectively, with 18 bases between them. Germline V lookup: CDR1 LGHNA, CDR2 YNFKEQ.

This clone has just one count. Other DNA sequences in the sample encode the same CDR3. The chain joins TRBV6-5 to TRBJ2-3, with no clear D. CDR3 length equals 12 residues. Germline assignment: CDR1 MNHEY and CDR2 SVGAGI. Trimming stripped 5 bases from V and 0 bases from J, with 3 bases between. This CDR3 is CASSGSTDTQYF. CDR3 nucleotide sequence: TGTGCCAGCAGTGGTAGCACAGATACGCAGTATTTT.

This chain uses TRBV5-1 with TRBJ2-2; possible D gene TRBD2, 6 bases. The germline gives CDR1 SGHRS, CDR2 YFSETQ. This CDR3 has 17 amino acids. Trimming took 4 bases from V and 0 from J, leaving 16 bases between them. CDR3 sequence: CASSPSRDFTNTGELFF. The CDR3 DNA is TGCGCCAGCAGCCCTTCCCGGGACTTTACGAACACCGGGGAGCTGTTTTTT.

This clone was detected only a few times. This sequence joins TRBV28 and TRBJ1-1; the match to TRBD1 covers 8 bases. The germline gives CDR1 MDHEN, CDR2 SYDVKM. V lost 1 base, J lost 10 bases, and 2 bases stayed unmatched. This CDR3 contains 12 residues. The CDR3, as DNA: TGTGCCAGCAGTTTATACGGGACAGGAGCTTTCTTT. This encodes CASSLYGTGAFF.

The CDR3 reads CASTDDRGKRTEAFF. CDR3 nucleotide sequence: TGTGCCAGCACCGACGACAGGGGGAAAAGGACTGAAGCTTTCTTT. The chain couples TRBV6-5 to TRBJ1-1, with 9 bases lining up with TRBD1. Germline values: CDR1 MNHEY, CDR2 SVGAGI. The CDR3 extends over 15 amino acids. Losses at the gene ends were 7 bases for V and 5 bases for J; bases not matched to a gene: 11.

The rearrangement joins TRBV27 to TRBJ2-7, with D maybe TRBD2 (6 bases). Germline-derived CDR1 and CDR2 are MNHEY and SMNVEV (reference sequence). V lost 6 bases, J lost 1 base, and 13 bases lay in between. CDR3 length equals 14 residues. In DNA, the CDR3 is TGTGCCAGCAGACCTCTCGGGGGTTCCTACGAGCAGTACTTC. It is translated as CASRPLGGSYEQYF.

CDR3 region: CASTLPRQLEAFF. CDR3 in DNA: TGTGCCAGCACCCTCCCCCGGCAGCTTGAAGCTTTCTTT. This rearrangement joins TRBV6-1 to TRBJ1-1; no reliable D call. Trimming removed 7 bases from V and 7 bases from J, with 16 bases in between. Germline V lookup: CDR1 MNHNS, CDR2 SASEGT. This CDR3 is built from 13 residues.

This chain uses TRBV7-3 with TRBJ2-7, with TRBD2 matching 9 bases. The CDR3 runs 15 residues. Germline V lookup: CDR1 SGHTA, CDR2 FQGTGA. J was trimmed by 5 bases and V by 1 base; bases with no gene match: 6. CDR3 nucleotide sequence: TGTGCCAGCAGCTTAATGGCGGGAGGGCCCCACGAGCAGTACTTC. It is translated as CASSLMAGGPHEQYF.

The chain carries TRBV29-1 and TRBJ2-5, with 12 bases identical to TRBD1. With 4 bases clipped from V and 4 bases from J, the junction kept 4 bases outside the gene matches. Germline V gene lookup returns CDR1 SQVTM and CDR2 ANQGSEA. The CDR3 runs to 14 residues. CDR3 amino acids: CSVVGTGGLETQYF. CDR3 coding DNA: TGCAGCGTTGTGGGGACAGGGGGCCTAGAGACCCAGTACTTC.